These 11 T cell receptor beta chains were all obtained from the same sample, sequenced in a study of blood T cell repertoires in COVID-19 (dated by TCRdb to 2018 to 2021). Library preparation was by the immunoSEQ multiplex PCR assay. TCRdb limited this immuneACCESS table to in-frame rearrangements with V and J called. A share of clones is missing; checked studies link under half to unresolved V genes, and the rest is unexplained. Counted in this sample were about 21,000 clones; around 86% of them appeared once. About 15% of the sample rests with the top ten. Material for sequencing was peripheral blood. Receptors originate from an older man with acute or convalescent COVID-19.

This chain connects TRBV5-1 to TRBJ2-3; D call uncertain. The CDR3 is 14 amino acids. CDR1 SGHRS and CDR2 YFSETQ come from the germline V gene. Trimming stripped 0 bases from V and 2 bases from J, with 7 bases between. The CDR3: CASSLVRNTDTQYF. CDR3 coding DNA: TGCGCCAGCAGCTTGGTCAGAAACACAGATACGCAGTATTTT.

V gene TRBV6-5 combines with J gene TRBJ1-1; D is possibly TRBD1 (5 bases). Trimming stripped 7 bases from V and 3 bases from J, with 15 bases between. The CDR3 is 14 residues long. Germline V lookup: CDR1 MNHEY, CDR2 SVGAGI. The CDR3 DNA is TGTGCCAGCAATTTGGACGGGGGTGACACTGAAGCTTTCTTT. Translated: CASNLDGGDTEAFF.

The rearrangement uses TRBV2 and TRBJ2-2; 8 bases align to TRBD2. CDR1 and CDR2 from the germline V gene are SNHLY and FYNNEI. With 3 bases clipped from V and 6 bases from J, the junction kept 3 bases outside the gene matches. This CDR3 region has 14 residues. The CDR3 loop is CASSESGGAGELFF. The CDR3 DNA sequence: TGTGCCAGCAGTGAGTCGGGAGGGGCCGGGGAGCTGTTTTTT.

The V and J genes are TRBV7-8 and TRBJ1-5; no reliable D call. Trimming pared 2 bases from V and 1 base from J, leaving 12 bases between. The CDR3 spans 16 residues. Germline lookup yields CDR1 SGHVS and CDR2 FQNEAQ. The CDR3 sequence is CASSLSIAYSNQPQHF. CDR3 sequence (DNA): TGTGCCAGCAGCTTATCGATTGCGTACAGCAATCAGCCCCAGCATTTT.

This chain connects TRBV19 to TRBJ2-3; 9 positions match TRBD2. The CDR3 totals 14 residues. CDR1 and CDR2 from the germline V gene are LNHDA and SQIVND (reference sequence). Trimming took 6 bases from V and 8 from J; bases not matched to a gene: 9. This CDR3 is CASSRLADRGTQYF. The CDR3 DNA sequence: TGTGCCAGTAGCCGACTAGCGGACAGAGGTACGCAGTATTTT.

V gene TRBV18 combines with J gene TRBJ1-4; D gene ambiguous. The V and J ends lost 3 bases and 8 bases respectively, with 10 bases between them. Germline V gives CDR1 KGHSH, CDR2 LQKENI. The CDR3 is made up of 13 amino acids. The CDR3 loop reads CASSPGLEEKLFF. CDR3 coding DNA: TGTGCCAGCTCACCCGGACTGGAAGAAAAACTGTTTTTT.

As regards this clone: This could be a read error, since a much larger clone is one nucleotide away. Other DNA sequences in this specimen translate into the identical CDR3. CDR3 protein: CPTRGGGGPQETQYF. DNA for the CDR3: TGCCCCACCCGCGGCGGGGGGGGGCCCCAAGAGACCCAGTACTTC. The V and J genes are TRBV9 and TRBJ2-5, with TRBD2 matching 9 bases. The CDR3 length is 15 residues. The germline V gene encodes CDR1 SGDLS and CDR2 YYNGEE.

The chain joins TRBV9 to TRBJ2-7; 7 bases line up with TRBD2. There are 14 residues in the CDR3. Germline CDR1 SGDLS, CDR2 YYNGEE. J gave up 2 bases and V 4 bases, and 6 bases lay outside the gene matches. CDR3 coding DNA: TGTGCCAGCAGCCCTTCTGGGACTACCTACGAGCAGTACTTC. This sequence encodes CASSPSGTTYEQYF. Together with reference TRBV9 and TRBJ2-7, the CDR3 gives the full variable domain: DSGVTQTPKHLITATGQRVTLRCSPRSGDLSVYWYQQSLDQGLQFLIQYYNGEERAKGNILERFSAQQFPDLHSELNLSSLELGDSALYFCASSPSGTTYEQYFGPGTRLTVT.

V usage is TRBV3-1 (or the pseudogene TRBV3-2) and J usage is TRBJ1-4, with TRBD1 as a possible D gene (6 bases). V lost 1 base and J lost 2, with 11 bases in between. The CDR3 extends over 16 amino acids. CDR1 is LGHDT and CDR2 is YNNKEL in the germline V gene (reference sequence). CDR3 residues: CASSQAHRETNEKLFF. In nucleotides, the CDR3 is TGTGCCAGCAGCCAAGCCCACAGGGAGACTAATGAAAAACTGTTTTTT.

V usage is TRBV19 and J usage is TRBJ1-4, with D possibly being TRBD1 (5 bases). Germline CDR1 reads LNHDA; CDR2 reads SQIVND (reference sequence). This CDR3 has 16 amino acids. Trimming shortened V by 6 bases and J by 0 bases, and 14 bases separated the two germline ends. The CDR3 DNA is TGTGCCAGTAGCCGTCGGGGGTTTGCAACTAATGAAAAACTGTTTTTT. It encodes CASSRRGFATNEKLFF.

V gene TRBV7-3 combines with J gene TRBJ2-5; a possible D gene is TRBD2 (5 bases). Germline CDR1 reads SGHTA; CDR2 reads FQGTGA. Trimming pared 0 bases from V and 3 bases from J, leaving 11 bases between. CDR3 length: 15 residues. CDR3 bases: TGTGCCAGCAGCTTAACGTCAATGGGAGAAGAGACCCAGTACTTC. This translates into CASSLTSMGEETQYF.